A selection of T cell receptor beta chains follows, all from one sample in a study of blood T cell repertoires in COVID-19. Clones were read by immunoSEQ multiplex PCR, and TCRdb kept only the in-frame ones, dropping some. The sample has a few hundred thousand clones, 87% seen once. The source material was peripheral blood. The receptors were sampled from a middle-aged man with active or convalescent COVID-19. Each CDR3 is given with its conserved first and last residue. A D gene is named only where the DNA matches it firmly. A row's size may be missing; if present it is once, few, many or a size class.

TRBV30	TRBD1	-	TRBJ1-4	CAWGSGTGRNEKLFF	TGTGCCTGGGGAAGCGGGACAGGGCGCAATGAAAAACTGTTTTTT
TRBV7-3	TRBD1	-	TRBJ2-3	CASSPTGGTDTQYF	TGTGCCAGCAGCCCTACAGGGGGCACAGATACGCAGTATTTT
TRBV7-2	TRBD1	-	TRBJ1-1	CASSPTGGAGNTEAFF	TGTGCCAGCAGCCCAACAGGGGGCGCGGGGAACACTGAAGCTTTCTTT
TRBV28	-	-	TRBJ1-6	CASSPGLLGNSPLHF	TGTGCCAGCAGTCCCGGACTTCTCGGGAATTCACCCCTCCACTTT
TRBV5-1	-	-	TRBJ2-2	CASSLVYQTTNTGELFF	TGCGCCAGCAGCTTGGTCTATCAAACCACGAACACCGGGGAGCTGTTTTTT
TRBV7-9	-	few	TRBJ2-7	CASSLGILESSYEQYF	TGTGCCAGCAGCTTAGGCATACTAGAGAGCTCCTACGAGCAGTACTTC
TRBV27	TRBD1	-	TRBJ1-6	CASSPQTGGGSPLHF	TGTGCCAGCAGTCCGCAGACAGGGGGAGGGTCACCCCTCCACTTT
TRBV25-1	TRBD1	-	TRBJ1-2	CASSKGADYGYTF	TGTGCCAGCAGTAAGGGGGCGGACTATGGCTACACCTTC
TRBV18	TRBD1	-	TRBJ1-1	CASSPLSGGLNTEAFF	TGTGCCAGCTCACCCCTCTCAGGGGGACTTAACACTGAAGCTTTCTTT
TRBV19	TRBD1	-	TRBJ1-2	CASSRQGNAKGYTF	TGTGCCAGTAGTAGACAGGGGAATGCGAAGGGCTACACCTTC
TRBV11-1	-	-	TRBJ1-2	CASSLDYRANYGYTF	TGTGCCAGCAGCTTAGACTACAGGGCTAACTATGGCTACACCTTC
TRBV6-5	-	-	TRBJ2-1	CASSRDRLTYNEQFF	TGTGCCAGCAGTCGCGACAGGCTAACCTACAATGAGCAGTTCTTC
TRBV30	TRBD1	-	TRBJ1-5	CAWNQGASNQPQHF	TGTGCCTGGAATCAGGGGGCCAGCAATCAGCCCCAGCATTTT
TRBV5-1	-	-	TRBJ2-1	CASSLALANEQFF	TGCGCCAGCAGCTTGGCCCTAGCAAATGAGCAGTTCTTC
TRBV5-6	-	-	TRBJ1-1	CASSFRLGEAFF	TGTGCCAGCAGCTTTCGTCTCGGGGAAGCTTTCTTT
TRBV5-4	TRBD1	-	TRBJ2-7	CASRGTGSLSYEQYF	TGTGCCAGCAGAGGGACAGGTTCCCTCTCCTACGAGCAGTACTTC
TRBV6-2/TRBV6-3	-	-	TRBJ1-2	CASSPRGAIYGYTF	TGTGCCAGCAGTCCCAGGGGAGCAATCTATGGCTACACCTTC